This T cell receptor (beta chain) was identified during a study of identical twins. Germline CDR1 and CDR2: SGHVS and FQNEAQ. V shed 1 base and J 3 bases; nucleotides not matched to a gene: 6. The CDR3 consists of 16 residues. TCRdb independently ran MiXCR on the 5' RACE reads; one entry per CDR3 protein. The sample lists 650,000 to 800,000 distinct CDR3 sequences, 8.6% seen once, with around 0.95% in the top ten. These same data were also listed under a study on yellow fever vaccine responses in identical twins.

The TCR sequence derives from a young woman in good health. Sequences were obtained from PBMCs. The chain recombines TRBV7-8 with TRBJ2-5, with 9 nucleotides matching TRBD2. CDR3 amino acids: CASSLVAIAGEETQYF. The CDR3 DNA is TGTGCCAGCAGCTTAGTCGCGATAGCGGGGGAAGAGACCCAGTACTTC. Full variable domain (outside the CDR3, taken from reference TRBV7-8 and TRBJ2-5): GAGVSQSPRYKVAKRGQDVALRCDPISGHVSLFWYQQALGQGPEFLTYFQNEAQLDKSGLPSDRFFAERPEGSVSTLKIQRTQQEDSAVYLCASSLVAIAGEETQYFGPGTRLLVL.